The 32 T cell receptor beta chains below were found in one sample sequenced in a study of Ad26.COV2.S vaccination and SARS-CoV-2 variants. Treatment specified: some 20 received Ad26.COV2.S at low or high dose, single or two shots; a few received placebo; per-sample allocation not given. Sample collection was performed on day 63 after the first vaccine or placebo injection. The table came from immunoSEQ multiplex PCR; TCRdb's copy has only in-frame clones and leaves some out. The table lists some 290,000 clones, around 84% of them singletons, with around 1.9% in the top ten. The sample here was peripheral blood, taken in a trial of Ad26.COV2.S vaccine versus placebo. The receptor source for this set is a person aged 18-60 years who received the Ad26.COV2.S COVID-19 vaccine or a placebo.

V gene TRBV6-2 or TRBV6-3 combines with J gene TRBJ1-1; 7 positions agree with TRBD1. Germline V CDR1 and CDR2: MNHEY, SVGEGT. This CDR3 has 14 amino acids. V lost 5 bases and J lost 4; bases outside the gene matches: 7. The CDR3, as DNA: TGTGCCAGCAGTACCCGACAGGGAGGCACTGAAGCTTTCTTT. Protein: CASSTRQGGTEAFF.

The chain is built from TRBV2 and TRBJ1-5; D might be TRBD1 (6 bases). The CDR3 runs to 14 residues. Trimming stripped 4 bases from V and 0 bases from J, with 7 bases between. Germline V gives CDR1 SNHLY, CDR2 FYNNEI. In DNA form, the CDR3 reads TGTGCCAGCAGTGGACAGGTTAGCAATCAGCCCCAGCATTTT. This gives the protein CASSGQVSNQPQHF. Based on the CDR3 plus reference TRBV2 and TRBJ1-5, the full variable domain is EPEVTQTPSHQVTQMGQEVILRCVPISNHLYFYWYRQILGQKVEFLVSFYNNEISEKSEIFDDQFSVERPDGSNFTLKIRSTKLEDSAMYFCASSGQVSNQPQHFGDGTRLSIL.

This chain links TRBV7-9 with TRBJ1-3; D not certain. The CDR3 runs 14 residues. Germline CDR1 SEHNR, CDR2 FQNEAQ (reference sequence). Trimming stripped 1 base from V and 4 bases from J, with 8 bases between. CDR3 sequence reads: CASSLVTPGNTIYF. The CDR3 coding sequence is TGTGCCAGCAGCTTAGTAACCCCCGGAAACACCATATATTTT.

As concerns this clone: Compared with germline, one end of the junction differs, possibly owing to a read error. This chain connects TRBV7-9 to TRBJ2-3; 9 nucleotides line up with TRBD2. CDR1 is SEHNR and CDR2 is FQNEAQ in the germline V gene (reference sequence). The CDR3 extends over 13 amino acids. CDR3: CASSLAGSDTQYF. The CDR3, as DNA: TGTGCCAGCAGCCTAGCGGGGTCAGATACGCAGTATTTT.

The V and J genes are TRBV7-2 and TRBJ2-7; possible D gene TRBD1, 5 bases. Trimming shortened V by 2 bases and J by 3 bases, and 17 bases separated the two germline ends. CDR1 SGHTA and CDR2 FQGNSA come from the germline V gene. The CDR3 spans 16 residues. Written as DNA, the CDR3 is TGTGCCAGCAGCTTAACCCCTAGGGGCAAGTACTACGAGCAGTACTTC. Translation: CASSLTPRGKYYEQYF.

The chain links TRBV4-3 to TRBJ1-6, with D uncertain. V lost 0 bases to trimming and J lost 8 bases, with 5 bases between them. The CDR3 extends over 13 amino acids. CDR1 and CDR2 from the germline V gene are LGHNA and YSLEER. CDR3 in amino acids: CASSQEGDSPLHF. In DNA, the CDR3 is TGCGCCAGCAGCCAAGAGGGCGATTCACCCCTCCACTTT.

As to this clone: The junction departs from germline at one end; a sequencing error may be responsible. CDR3 amino acids: CANSQDKTGANEKLFF. The CDR3 DNA reads TGTGCCAACAGCCAAGATAAGACAGGCGCTAATGAAAAACTGTTTTTT. The V and J genes are TRBV3-1 (or the pseudogene TRBV3-2) and TRBJ1-4; a possible D gene is TRBD1 (6 bases). The CDR3 is 16 amino acids. The germline gives CDR1 LGHDT, CDR2 YNNKEL (reference sequence).

The chain joins TRBV3-1 (or the pseudogene TRBV3-2) to TRBJ1-2; no clear D. The V gene lost 4 bases and the J gene lost 4 bases, with 16 bases spanning the gap. CDR3 length: 15 residues. CDR1 LGHDT and CDR2 YNNKEL come from the germline V gene (reference sequence). CDR3: CASSLQPTTSYGYTF. In DNA form, the CDR3 reads TGTGCCAGCAGCCTACAGCCAACCACGAGCTATGGCTACACCTTC.

Here the CDR3 DNA reads TGTGCCAGTAGAAGTCCAGGGGGAGCTAACTATGGCTACACCTTC. Translated: CASRSPGGANYGYTF. V and J are TRBV19 and TRBJ1-2; 7 bases align to TRBD1. CDR3 length: 15 amino acids. The V and J ends lost 6 bases and 0 bases, in that order; junction bases with no gene match: 7. The V gene's germline CDR1 is LNHDA and CDR2 SQIVND (reference sequence). Full variable domain (missing parts from reference TRBV19 and TRBJ1-2): DGGITQSPKYLFRKEGQNVTLSCEQNLNHDAMYWYRQDPGQGLRLIYYSQIVNDFQKGDIAEGYSVSREKKESFPLTVTSAQKNPTAFYLCASRSPGGANYGYTFGSGTRLTVV.

The chain employs TRBV7-2 and TRBJ2-1; possibly TRBD2 for D (6 bases). CDR1 and CDR2 from the germline V gene are SGHTA and FQGNSA. The CDR3 is 17 residues long. V shed 5 bases and J shed 8 bases, with 25 bases lying between them. CDR3 DNA sequence: TGTGCCAGCAGCCTCAAAGGTGCCCGGGGAGGTAGAGATGAGCAGTTCTTC. This gives the protein CASSLKGARGGRDEQFF.

The gene calls are TRBV7-3 and TRBJ2-2, with a weak D call TRBD2 (7 bases). Trimming pared 5 bases from V and 1 base from J, leaving 26 bases between. CDR3 size: 20 residues. In germline, CDR1 is SGHTA, CDR2 FQGTGA. The CDR3, as DNA: TGTGCCAGCAGCCCTGGCGCGGGGGCTTATGGGGTCCGGAACACCGGGGAGCTGTTTTTT. Translating gives CASSPGAGAYGVRNTGELFF.

The chain links TRBV6-1 to TRBJ1-2; D is unresolved. This CDR3 spans 15 amino acids. With 1 base removed from V and 1 base from J, the gap between germline ends came to 10 bases. Germline V gives CDR1 MNHNS, CDR2 SASEGT. For the CDR3, the DNA is TGTGCCAGCAGTGAAGGGAGGGCGGGTAACTATGGCTACACCTTC. This gives the protein CASSEGRAGNYGYTF.

This clone showed up just once. V and J are TRBV5-1 and TRBJ1-1, with D perhaps matching TRBD1 (5 bases). V lost 2 bases and J 2 bases, leaving 19 bases between the germline ends. Looked up from germline, CDR1 is SGHRS and CDR2 is YFSETQ. This CDR3 contains 17 residues. CDR3 sequence (DNA): TGCGCCAGCAGCTTTCTCGGTGGGGGTGGAGGTAACACTGAAGCTTTCTTT. Translation gives CASSFLGGGGGNTEAFF.

This clone was counted a few times. V gene TRBV20-1 combines with J gene TRBJ2-7; D is possibly TRBD1 (5 bases). V lost 3 bases, J lost 1 base, and 22 bases lay in between. Germline V gene sequence: CDR1 DFQATT, CDR2 SNEGSKA (reference sequence). This CDR3 spans 17 amino acids. The CDR3 region is CSASETGDASYSYEQYF. CDR3 sequence (DNA): TGCAGTGCTAGTGAAACAGGCGATGCCTCCTATTCCTACGAGCAGTACTTC.

The chain links TRBV7-9 to TRBJ1-6; D is undetermined. There are 14 residues in the CDR3. The ends were cut back, 2 bases at V and 5 bases at J, with 7 bases in the middle. In germline, CDR1 is SEHNR, CDR2 FQNEAQ (reference sequence). This chain's CDR3 is CASSLIQDNSPLHF. The CDR3 DNA is TGTGCCAGCAGCTTAATCCAGGATAATTCACCCCTCCACTTT.

The chain couples TRBV27 to TRBJ1-2; 10 bases are shared with TRBD1. CDR3 size: 15 residues. Germline V gene lookup returns CDR1 MNHEY and CDR2 SMNVEV (reference sequence). Germline trimming cut 4 bases from V and 2 bases from J; bases unmatched to any gene: 4. The DNA for the CDR3 is TGTGCCAGCAGTTCTCCGGGACAGGGGAACTATGGCTACACCTTC. It yields the protein CASSSPGQGNYGYTF.

CDR3 loop: CASSLGPGELFF. In DNA, the CDR3 is TGTGCCAGCAGCTTGGGGCCCGGGGAGCTGTTTTTT. V usage is TRBV7-3 and J usage is TRBJ2-2, with a tentative D call TRBD1 (5 bases). The CDR3 is 12 residues long. Germline V gives CDR1 SGHTA, CDR2 FQGTGA. V was cut by 3 bases and J by 6 bases, with 5 bases left in between.

The table lists this clone with a count of one. V and J are TRBV5-6 and TRBJ1-6; TRBD1 might be the D (5 bases). From germline, CDR1 is SGHDT and CDR2 YYEEEE. The V end lost 1 base, the J end lost 14 bases, and 19 bases lay between the germline ends. The CDR3 loop spans 15 amino acids. CDR3 sequence: CASSLTGLSEGTLHF. CDR3 DNA: TGTGCCAGCAGCTTGACAGGCCTCTCAGAGGGCACCCTCCACTTT.

V and J are TRBV5-4 and TRBJ2-6, with 7 bases that match TRBD1. The CDR3 contains 15 residues. V lost 2 bases to trimming and J lost 3 bases; unmatched junction nucleotides: 2. Germline CDR1 SGHNT, CDR2 YYREEE (reference sequence). The DNA for the CDR3 is TGTGCCAGCAGCTTAGGGGGCATTGGGGCCAACGTCCTGACTTTC. This gives the protein CASSLGGIGANVLTF.

The rearrangement uses TRBV29-1 and TRBJ1-3; D is perhaps TRBD1 (6 bases). Trimming stripped 7 bases from V and 0 bases from J, with 10 bases between. CDR1 is SQVTM, CDR2 ANQGSEA, per germline. The CDR3 spans 13 residues. The CDR3 region has the DNA TGCAGCGCCCGGGACAACTCTGGAAACACCATATATTTT. It codes for CSARDNSGNTIYF.

This clone showed up just once. The genes are TRBV5-1 and TRBJ2-1, with 15 positions matching TRBD2. This CDR3 has 17 amino acids. Germline CDR1 reads SGHRS; CDR2 reads YFSETQ. With V trimmed by 1 base and J by 5 bases, 4 bases remained unmatched. CDR3 sequence (DNA): TGCGCCAGCAGCTTGTTGGGACTAGCGGGGGGCGACAATGAGCAGTTCTTC. Residues: CASSLLGLAGGDNEQFF.

The chain employs TRBV29-1 and TRBJ2-3; D unclear. V dropped 4 bases and J dropped 11 bases, with 13 bases sitting between them. Germline lookup yields CDR1 SQVTM and CDR2 ANQGSEA. This CDR3 is built from 11 residues. CDR3 bases: TGCAGCGTTGGAAGCGACCTAGGGCAGTATTTT. It codes for CSVGSDLGQYF.

This chain joins TRBV11-3 and TRBJ1-1, with D possibly being TRBD1 (6 bases). The CDR3 sequence is 14 residues long. Trimming took 5 bases from V and 4 from J, leaving 14 bases between them. CDR1 and CDR2 from the germline V gene are SGHNT and YENEEA. CDR3 protein: CASSPQGGSTEAFF. The CDR3 coding sequence is TGTGCCAGCAGCCCTCAAGGGGGTAGCACTGAAGCTTTCTTT.

The rearrangement joins TRBV30 to TRBJ1-6; maybe TRBD1 (6 bases). V lost 5 bases and J 0 bases, leaving 14 bases between the germline ends. Germline V gene lookup returns CDR1 GTSNPN and CDR2 SVGIG (reference sequence). The length of the CDR3 is 16 residues. The CDR3 DNA sequence: TGTGCCTGGTCCAGGGGTCTTAGCTCCTATAATTCACCCCTCCACTTT. This translates into CAWSRGLSSYNSPLHF. Based on the CDR3 plus reference TRBV30 and TRBJ1-6, the full variable domain is SQTIHQWPATLVQPVGSPLSLECTVEGTSNPNLYWYRQAAGRGLQLLFYSVGIGQISSEVPQNLSASRPQDRQFILSSKKLLLSDSGFYLCAWSRGLSSYNSPLHFGNGTRLTVT.

The rearrangement uses TRBV9 and TRBJ1-2; D unclear. Germline V lookup: CDR1 SGDLS, CDR2 YYNGEE. The CDR3 contains 13 residues. V lost 3 bases to trimming and J lost 3 bases, with 9 bases between them. The CDR3 nucleotides are TGTGCCAGCAGCGAGAGAGTAGACTATGGCTACACCTTC. Translated, it gives CASSERVDYGYTF.

The chain combines TRBV4-1 with TRBJ2-3, with D perhaps matching TRBD1 or TRBD2 (6 bases each). The V gene lost 0 bases and the J gene lost 0 bases, with 13 bases spanning the gap. CDR1 MGHRA and CDR2 YSYEKL come from the germline V gene. The CDR3 contains 17 residues. The CDR3 here is CASSQDIPGASTDTQYF. The CDR3 nucleotides are TGCGCCAGCAGCCAAGATATCCCGGGGGCGAGCACAGATACGCAGTATTTT.

This clone came up once. The J gene is TRBJ2-1, the V gene TRBV2; D might be TRBD2 (5 bases). The CDR3 runs to 17 residues. Germline values: CDR1 SNHLY, CDR2 FYNNEI. With 6 bases removed from V and 0 bases from J, the gap between germline ends came to 18 bases. The CDR3 coding sequence is TGTGCCAGCAGAGAGGACTCTCGAATCCGCTCCTACAATGAGCAGTTCTTC. It is translated as CASREDSRIRSYNEQFF.

V gene TRBV6-5 combines with J gene TRBJ2-1, with D uncertain. Trimming took off 6 bases at V and 2 bases at J, with 14 bases between the two ends. CDR1 is MNHEY and CDR2 is SVGAGI in the germline V gene. This CDR3 is 15 amino acids long. CDR3 loop: CASSDGQNTYNEQFF. The CDR3 DNA reads as TGTGCCAGCAGCGATGGGCAGAATACCTACAATGAGCAGTTCTTC.

This clone was recorded once. The V gene is TRBV27, the J gene TRBJ1-2; D is uncertain. The CDR3 sequence is 15 residues long. Trimming pared 0 bases from V and 4 bases from J, leaving 12 bases between. Germline assignment: CDR1 MNHEY and CDR2 SMNVEV (reference sequence). The CDR3 sequence is CASSLSLTRTYGYTF. The CDR3 DNA follows: TGTGCCAGCAGTTTATCCCTCACCCGGACCTATGGCTACACCTTC.

The genes are TRBV10-2 and TRBJ1-5, with unresolved D. The CDR3 loop spans 15 amino acids. Germline V gene data show CDR1 as WSHSY and CDR2 as SAAADI. Trimming stripped 2 bases from V and 4 bases from J, with 12 bases between. Written as DNA, the CDR3 is TGCGCCAGCAGTGAGGGGTTAGGCGTAAATCAGCCCCAGCATTTT. As protein: CASSEGLGVNQPQHF.

V and J are TRBV9 and TRBJ1-6; D unresolved. The CDR3 runs 15 residues. Germline V lookup: CDR1 SGDLS, CDR2 YYNGEE. V shed 0 bases and J shed 10 bases, with 14 bases lying between them. The CDR3 spells CASSVVGGLWSPLHF. The DNA of the CDR3 is TGTGCCAGCAGCGTAGTGGGAGGCCTATGGTCACCCCTCCACTTT.

Worth noting for this clone: This same CDR3 is encoded by further DNA sequences in the sample. The chain carries TRBV5-1 and TRBJ1-5, with a weak D call TRBD1 (5 bases). CDR1 and CDR2 (germline): SGHRS, YFSETQ. Between the trimmed V and J ends, which lost 0 bases and 1 base, there was a span of 5 bases. This CDR3 has 14 amino acids. The chain's CDR3 is CASSLGGSNQPQHF. The CDR3 bases are TGCGCCAGCAGCTTGGGGGGGAGCAATCAGCCCCAGCATTTT.